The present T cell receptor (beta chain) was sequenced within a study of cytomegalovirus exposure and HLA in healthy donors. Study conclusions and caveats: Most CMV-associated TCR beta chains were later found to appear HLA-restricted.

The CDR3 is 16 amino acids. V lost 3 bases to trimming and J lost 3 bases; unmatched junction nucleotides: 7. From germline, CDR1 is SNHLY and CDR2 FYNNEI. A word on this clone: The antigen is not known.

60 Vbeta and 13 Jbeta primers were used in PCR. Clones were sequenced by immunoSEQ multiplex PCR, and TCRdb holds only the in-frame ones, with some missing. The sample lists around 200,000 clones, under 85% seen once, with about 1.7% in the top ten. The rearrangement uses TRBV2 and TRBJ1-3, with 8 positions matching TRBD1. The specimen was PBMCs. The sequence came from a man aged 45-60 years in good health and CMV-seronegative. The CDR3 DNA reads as TGTGCCAGCAGTGAGATGACAGGGGACTTTGGAAACACCATATATTTT. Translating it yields CASSEMTGDFGNTIYF.